Each of the 15 T cell receptor beta chains below was sequenced from the same sample in a study of T-cell memory formation after mild COVID-19. TCRdb reprocessed the 5' RACE reads with MiXCR, giving one entry per CDR3 protein. In the table there are under 300,000 distinct CDR3 sequences, over 9% of which are singletons. The source material was PBMCs or a T cell subset sorted from them (not recorded which). These receptors came from a man aged 18-30 years who had mild COVID-19 (a few samples of this study predate the infection). Cell type and time point are not known.

This clonotype was found many times. The chain joins TRBV20-1 to TRBJ1-5, with a tentative D call TRBD1 (5 bases). Per the germline V gene, CDR1 is DFQATT and CDR2 is SNEGSKA (reference sequence). This CDR3 has 12 amino acids. V lost 5 bases to trimming and J lost 8 bases, with 13 bases between them. The CDR3: CSADHPGEPQHF. In DNA, the CDR3 is TGCAGTGCTGACCACCCGGGGGAGCCCCAGCATTTT.

This clonotype was observed at least ten times. The chain employs TRBV4-3 and TRBJ2-2; tentatively, D is TRBD2 (5 bases). Germline V CDR1 and CDR2: LGHNA, YSLEER. CDR3 length: 12 amino acids. V shed 6 bases and J shed 3 bases, with 5 bases lying between them. The CDR3 coding sequence is TGCGCCAGCAGGGACTACACCGGGGAGCTGTTTTTT. Its translation is CASRDYTGELFF.

In this sample, this clonotype turned up many times. The V gene is TRBV18, the J gene TRBJ2-7; tentatively, D is TRBD1 or TRBD2 (5 bases each). Germline CDR1 reads KGHSH; CDR2 reads LQKENI. Between the trimmed V and J ends, which lost 5 bases and 0 bases, there was a span of 17 bases. The CDR3 length is 16 residues. The CDR3 nucleotides are TGTGCCAGCTCAACTCAACCAACCGGGGCCTCCTACGAGCAGTACTTC. Amino acids: CASSTQPTGASYEQYF.

This clonotype was observed many times. J is TRBJ2-3 and V is TRBV7-3; D is ambiguous. The CDR3 loop spans 13 amino acids. Germline V gene lookup returns CDR1 SGHTA and CDR2 FQGTGA. Between the trimmed V and J ends, which lost 5 bases and 0 bases, there was a span of 6 bases. CDR3 in DNA: TGTGCCAGCAGCCGTGGGAGCACAGATACGCAGTATTTT. Its translation is CASSRGSTDTQYF.

The CDR3 reads CASSLDRETDTQYF. Written as DNA, the CDR3 is TGTGCCAGCAGCTTGGACAGGGAGACAGATACGCAGTATTTT. This chain connects TRBV7-3 to TRBJ2-3, with 8 bases lining up with TRBD1. The CDR3 totals 14 residues. The germline gives CDR1 SGHTA, CDR2 FQGTGA. J gave up 3 bases and V 3 bases, and 2 bases lay outside the gene matches.

This clonotype was found a few times. The chain links TRBV30 to TRBJ2-7; 11 bases line up with TRBD1. Germline V lookup: CDR1 GTSNPN, CDR2 SVGIG (reference sequence). The V segment lost 3 bases and the J segment 4 bases; nucleotides outside the gene matches: 5. This CDR3 has 14 residues. The CDR3 reads CAWSGTGGGYEQYF. The CDR3 bases are TGTGCCTGGAGCGGGACAGGGGGTGGTTACGAGCAGTACTTC.

This clonotype was seen ten or more times. The rearrangement joins TRBV5-1 to TRBJ2-1; D unclear. The germline V gene encodes CDR1 SGHRS and CDR2 YFSETQ. CDR3 size: 13 residues. The ends were cut back, 5 bases at V and 6 bases at J, with 12 bases in the middle. CDR3 DNA sequence: TGCGCCAGCAGGTTTTCGACGGCCAATGAGCAGTTCTTC. This sequence encodes CASRFSTANEQFF.

The rearrangement links TRBV27 to TRBJ2-2, with TRBD1 as a possible D gene (6 bases). CDR1 is MNHEY and CDR2 is SMNVEV in the germline V gene (reference sequence). Trimming cost V 3 bases and J 3 bases, with 11 bases left between them. This CDR3 spans 15 amino acids. For the CDR3, the DNA is TGTGCCAGCAGTTTCGGCAGGGGCCACACCGGGGAGCTGTTTTTT. Its protein product is CASSFGRGHTGELFF.

There are a few counts of this clonotype. The chain uses TRBV9 and TRBJ1-3; maybe TRBD1 (5 bases). The V gene lost 0 bases and the J gene lost 0 bases, with 7 bases spanning the gap. The CDR3 covers 15 residues. The germline CDR1 and CDR2 sequences are SGDLS and YYNGEE. The CDR3 loop reads CASSVGDYSGNTIYF. The DNA of the CDR3 is TGTGCCAGCAGCGTAGGGGACTACTCTGGAAACACCATATATTTT.

The chain uses TRBV12-3 or TRBV12-4 and TRBJ1-5; a possible D gene is TRBD1 (6 bases). There are 14 residues in the CDR3. Trimming cost V 6 bases and J 5 bases, with 14 bases left between them. In DNA, the CDR3 is TGTGCCAGCAGCACTACAGGGAGGGATCAGCCCCAGCATTTT. Its translation is CASSTTGRDQPQHF.

This clonotype was seen a few times. The chain carries TRBV5-1 and TRBJ2-1, with TRBD2 identical over 8 bases. CDR3 size: 16 residues. Germline V gene sequence: CDR1 SGHRS, CDR2 YFSETQ. Losses at the gene ends were 4 bases for V and 11 bases for J; bases not matched to a gene: 17. The CDR3 here is CASSPGGTSDPGKQFF. The CDR3 region has the DNA TGCGCCAGCAGCCCCGGAGGGACTAGTGACCCCGGGAAGCAGTTCTTC.

Only a few counts were recorded for this clonotype. The chain links TRBV6-2 or TRBV6-3 to TRBJ2-7; 9 positions agree with TRBD1. This CDR3 region has 15 residues. Germline CDR1 is MNHEY and CDR2 is SVGEGT. Trimming cost V 5 bases and J 1 base; bases outside gene matches: 6. CDR3 DNA: TGTGCCAGCAGTCTACAGGGGGCCACATCCTACGAGCAGTACGTC. It codes for CASSLQGATSYEQYV.

With respect to this clonotype: A much larger clone lies a single base off, so this may be a read error. For the CDR3, the DNA is TGTGCCAGCAGCTTAAGGCCCCGGGCGCTGATACAAGCGACCCAGTACTTC. This sequence encodes CASSLRPRALIQATQYF. V is TRBV7-9 and J is TRBJ2-5; unclear D gene. The CDR3 is 17 residues long. Germline V gene sequence: CDR1 SEHNR, CDR2 FQNEAQ (reference sequence).

This chain's CDR3 is CASSHRSYEQYF. For the CDR3, the DNA is TGTGCCAGCAGCCACCGCAGCTACGAGCAGTACTTC. The chain recombines TRBV28 with TRBJ2-7, with D hard to call. Germline V lookup: CDR1 MDHEN, CDR2 SYDVKM. With 6 bases removed from V and 3 bases from J, the gap between germline ends came to 9 bases. The CDR3 consists of 12 residues.

This clonotype has only a few counts. The chain joins TRBV4-1 to TRBJ2-1; no firm D call. Trimming pared 0 bases from V and 8 bases from J, leaving 14 bases between. The germline V gene encodes CDR1 MGHRA and CDR2 YSYEKL. The CDR3 length is 15 residues. This CDR3 reads CASSQDPVGNDEQFF. CDR3 coding DNA: TGCGCCAGCAGCCAAGATCCGGTGGGGAATGATGAGCAGTTCTTC.